This T cell receptor (beta chain) was identified in a study of OX40 agonist ivuxolimab in advanced cancers. Study observations and caveats: Patients who responded partially at 0.1-3.0 mg/kg showed clonal expansion ranking among the lowest. Dosing at 0.1 to 3.0 mg/kg was accompanied by clonal expansion of CD4+ and CD8+ blood T cells by week 6.

Cycle 7 day 1, cycle 4 day 1, and baseline were the timepoints at which blood was sampled. The CDR3 length is 15 residues. J lost 2 bases, V lost 7 bases, and 11 bases had no gene match. Germline V gene lookup returns CDR1 MDHEN and CDR2 SYDVKM. The assay was immunoSEQ multiplex PCR, and TCRdb's table has in-frame clones only and misses some. The sample consists of more than 55,000 clones, 79% of them appearing once. Concerning this clone itself: Its antigen remains unknown.

The clonotype originates from an adult with an advanced solid tumor such as melanoma, head and neck, liver or kidney cancer. This rearrangement joins TRBV28 to TRBJ2-7; 7 nucleotides agree with TRBD2. The sequenced sample was CD4+ or CD8+ T cells sorted from blood, obtained in a trial of the OX40 agonist ivuxolimab. CDR3 amino acids: CASNERGGFTYEQYF. The CDR3 region has the DNA TGTGCCAGCAACGAACGGGGAGGGTTTACCTACGAGCAGTACTTC.